This T cell receptor (beta chain) is drawn from a study of blood T cell repertoires in COVID-19. As for the study in general: Samples representing acute and convalescent COVID-19 were sourced from the United States, Italy and Spain.

Libraries were prepared by immunoSEQ multiplex PCR; TCRdb keeps only in-frame clonotypes and omits some of them. The sample lists about 30,000 clones, 85% occurring once. CDR1 KGHDR and CDR2 SFDVKD come from the germline V gene. V lost 4 bases and J lost 4; bases outside the gene matches: 5. This CDR3 has 16 residues. Material for sequencing was peripheral blood. The chain uses TRBV24-1 and TRBJ2-2; 10 bases are shared with TRBD2. The receptor was isolated from a man aged 55 to 69 with active COVID-19. CDR3 in DNA: TGTGCCACCAGTGAGTCGGGACTAGCGATCACCGGGGAGCTGTTTTTT. The encoded protein is CATSESGLAITGELFF.